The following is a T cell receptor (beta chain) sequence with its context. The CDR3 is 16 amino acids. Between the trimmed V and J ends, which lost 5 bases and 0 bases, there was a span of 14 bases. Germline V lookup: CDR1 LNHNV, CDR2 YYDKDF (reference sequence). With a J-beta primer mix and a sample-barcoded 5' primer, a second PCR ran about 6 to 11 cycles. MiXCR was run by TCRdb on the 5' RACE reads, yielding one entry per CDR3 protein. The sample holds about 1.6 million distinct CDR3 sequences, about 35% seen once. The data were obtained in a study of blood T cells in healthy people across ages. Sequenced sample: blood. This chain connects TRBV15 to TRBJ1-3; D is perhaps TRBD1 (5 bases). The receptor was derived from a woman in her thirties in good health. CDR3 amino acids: CATSARRQISGNTIYF. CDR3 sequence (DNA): TGTGCCACCAGCGCTAGGAGACAGATCTCTGGAAACACCATATATTTT.